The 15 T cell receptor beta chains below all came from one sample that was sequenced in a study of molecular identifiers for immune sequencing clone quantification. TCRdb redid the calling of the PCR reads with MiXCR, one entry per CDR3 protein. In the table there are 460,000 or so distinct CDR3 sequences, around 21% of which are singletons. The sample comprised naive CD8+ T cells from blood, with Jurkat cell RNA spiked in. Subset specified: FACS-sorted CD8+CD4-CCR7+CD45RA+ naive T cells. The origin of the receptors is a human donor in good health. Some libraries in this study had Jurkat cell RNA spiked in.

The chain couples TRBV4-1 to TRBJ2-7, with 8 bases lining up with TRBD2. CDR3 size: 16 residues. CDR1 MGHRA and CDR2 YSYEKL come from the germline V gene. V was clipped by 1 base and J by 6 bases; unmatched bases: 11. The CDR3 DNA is TGCGCCAGCAGCCAAGTTACAGCGGGGGTCCCCTGCGAGCAGTACTTC. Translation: CASSQVTAGVPCEQYF.

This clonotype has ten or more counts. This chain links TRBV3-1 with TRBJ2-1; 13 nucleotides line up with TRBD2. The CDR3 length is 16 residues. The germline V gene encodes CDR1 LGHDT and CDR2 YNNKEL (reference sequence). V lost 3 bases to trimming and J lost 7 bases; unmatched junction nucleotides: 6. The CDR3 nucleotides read TGTGCCAGCAGCCACCCCACTAGCGGGAGGGGGAATGAGCAGTTCTTC. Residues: CASSHPTSGRGNEQFF.

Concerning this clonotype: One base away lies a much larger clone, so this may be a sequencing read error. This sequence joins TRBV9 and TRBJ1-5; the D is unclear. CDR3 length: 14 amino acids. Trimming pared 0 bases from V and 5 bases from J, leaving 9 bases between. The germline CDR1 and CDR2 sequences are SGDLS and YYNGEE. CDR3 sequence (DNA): TGTGCCAGCAGCGTAGAGACGGAATATCAGCCCCAGCATTTT. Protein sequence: CASSVETEYQPQHF.

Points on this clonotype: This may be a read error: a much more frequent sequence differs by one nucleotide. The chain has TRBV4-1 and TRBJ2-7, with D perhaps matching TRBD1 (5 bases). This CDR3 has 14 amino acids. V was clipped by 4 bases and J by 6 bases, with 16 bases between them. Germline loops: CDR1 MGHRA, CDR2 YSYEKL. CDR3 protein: CASSRVQGKGEQYF. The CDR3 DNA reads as TGCGCCAGCAGCCGAGTCCAGGGAAAAGGCGAGCAGTACTTC.

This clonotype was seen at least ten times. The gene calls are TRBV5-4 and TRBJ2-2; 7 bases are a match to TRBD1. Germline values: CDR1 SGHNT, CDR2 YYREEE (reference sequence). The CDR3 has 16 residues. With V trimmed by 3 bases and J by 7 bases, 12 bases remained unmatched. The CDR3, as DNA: TGTGCCAGCAGCTCCGCCAGAGCTCAGGGGGTCGGGGAGCTGTTTTTT. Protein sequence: CASSSARAQGVGELFF.

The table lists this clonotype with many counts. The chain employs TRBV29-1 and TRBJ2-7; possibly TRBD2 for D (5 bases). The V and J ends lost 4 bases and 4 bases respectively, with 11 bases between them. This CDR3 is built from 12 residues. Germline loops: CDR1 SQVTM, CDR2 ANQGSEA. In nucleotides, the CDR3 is TGCAGCGTTGCCCTATCGGGATACGAGCAGTACTTC. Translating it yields CSVALSGYEQYF.

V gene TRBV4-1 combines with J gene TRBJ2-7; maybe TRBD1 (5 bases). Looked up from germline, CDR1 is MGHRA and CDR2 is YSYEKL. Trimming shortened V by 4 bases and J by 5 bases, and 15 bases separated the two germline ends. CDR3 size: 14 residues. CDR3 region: CASSPTVLGDEQYF. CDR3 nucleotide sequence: TGCGCCAGCAGCCCAACAGTATTAGGGGACGAGCAGTACTTC.

CDR3 bases: TGTGCCAGCAGTTACGTAGGGTTCGACAATGAGCAGTTCTTC. Its translation is CASSYVGFDNEQFF. The V call is TRBV6-2 or TRBV6-3, the J call TRBJ2-1; no clear D gene. The germline V gene encodes CDR1 MNHEY and CDR2 SVGEGT. The CDR3 is 14 residues long. V was clipped by 2 bases and J by 5 bases, with 10 bases between them.

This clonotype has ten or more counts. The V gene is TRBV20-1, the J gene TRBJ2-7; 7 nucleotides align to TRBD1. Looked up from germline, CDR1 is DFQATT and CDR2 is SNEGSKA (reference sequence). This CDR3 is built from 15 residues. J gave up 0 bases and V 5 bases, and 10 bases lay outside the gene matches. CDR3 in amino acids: CSAEKQGLSSYEQYF. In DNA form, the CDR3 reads TGCAGTGCTGAAAAACAGGGGTTGAGCTCCTACGAGCAGTACTTC.

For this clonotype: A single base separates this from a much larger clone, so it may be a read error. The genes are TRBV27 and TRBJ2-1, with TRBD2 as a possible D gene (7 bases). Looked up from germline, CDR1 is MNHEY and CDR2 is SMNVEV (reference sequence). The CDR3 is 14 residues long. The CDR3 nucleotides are TGTGCCAGCAAACCCGGGGCGGGGGCGAATGAGCAGCTCTTC. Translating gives CASKPGAGANEQLF.

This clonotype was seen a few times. CDR3 in DNA: TGTGCCAGCAGTCATGACGGGTCCTCTGGCAATCAGCCCCAGCATTTT. Amino acid sequence: CASSHDGSSGNQPQHF. The rearrangement uses TRBV12-3 or TRBV12-4 and TRBJ1-5; unclear D gene. V shed 5 bases and J shed 2 bases, with 16 bases lying between them. The CDR3 loop spans 16 amino acids.

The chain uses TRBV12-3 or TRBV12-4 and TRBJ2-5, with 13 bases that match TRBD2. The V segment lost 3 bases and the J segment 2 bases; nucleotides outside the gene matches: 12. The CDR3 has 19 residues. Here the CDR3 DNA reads TGTGCCAGCAGTTTCTGGACTAGCGGGGGAGTCGTGGGACAAGAGACCCAGTACTTC. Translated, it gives CASSFWTSGGVVGQETQYF.

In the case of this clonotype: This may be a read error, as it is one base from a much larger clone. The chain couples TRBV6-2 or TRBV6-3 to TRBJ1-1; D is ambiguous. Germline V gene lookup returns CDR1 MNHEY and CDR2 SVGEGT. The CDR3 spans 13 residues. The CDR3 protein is CVSSYTEVTEAFF. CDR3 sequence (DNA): TGTGTCAGCAGTTACACGGAGGTGACTGAAGCTTTCTTT.

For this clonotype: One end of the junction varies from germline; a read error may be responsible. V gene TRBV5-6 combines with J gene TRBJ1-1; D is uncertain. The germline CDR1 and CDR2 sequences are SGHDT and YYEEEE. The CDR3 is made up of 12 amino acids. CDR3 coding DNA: TGTGCCAGCAGCTTGGAAGGAACTGAAGCTCTCTTT. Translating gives CASSLEGTEALF.

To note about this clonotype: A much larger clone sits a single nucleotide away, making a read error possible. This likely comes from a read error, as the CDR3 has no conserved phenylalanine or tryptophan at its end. The CDR3 reads CASSQKTGMNTEAFL. CDR3 sequence (DNA): TGCGCCAGCAGCCAAAAAACAGGTATGAACACTGAAGCTTTCTTG. This chain joins TRBV4-1 and TRBJ1-1, with a possible D match to TRBD1 (5 bases). V was shortened by 2 bases and J by 0 bases, with 10 bases between the two germline ends. The CDR3 sequence is 15 residues long. CDR1 and CDR2 (germline): MGHRA, YSYEKL.